These T cell receptor beta chains were read from a single sample in a study of read filtering for tumor transcriptome and immune sequencing. One entry per CDR3 protein, called by TCRdb with MiXCR from the reads. Of about 39,000 distinct CDR3 sequences in the sample, approximately 15% were seen once. Sequencing was carried out using a population of CD138-negative cells sorted from bone marrow. All receptors derive from a donor at least 40 years old with multiple myeloma. CDR3s include the opening cysteine and the closing phenylalanine or tryptophan. D genes are given only for firm matches. Clone size, where shown, is once, few, many, or a class for clones that have expanded.

V gene	clone size	D gene	J gene	CDR3 protein	CDR3 DNA
TRBV12-3/TRBV12-4	few	TRBD1	TRBJ1-6	CASSLAGTGGPPLHF	TGTGCCAGCAGTTTAGCCGGGACAGGGGGTCCACCCCTCCACTTT
TRBV9	many	.	TRBJ2-7	CASSAYTRGGEQYF	TGTGCCAGCAGCGCCTACACAAGGGGGGGCGAGCAGTACTTC
TRBV7-3	many	.	TRBJ1-1	CASSLNTRGGTEAFF	TGTGCCAGCAGCTTAAATACTAGGGGCGGGACTGAAGCTTTCTTT
TRBV14	.	.	TRBJ1-1	CASSQDRGVGEAFF	TGTGCCAGCAGCCAAGATAGGGGGGTTGGTGAAGCTTTCTTT
TRBV20-1	many	.	TRBJ1-1	CRVDLPNTEAFF	TGCAGGGTTGATCTCCCGAACACTGAAGCTTTCTTT
TRBV30	many	.	TRBJ2-2	CAWSVDGVTGELFF	TGTGCCTGGAGTGTCGATGGGGTCACCGGGGAGCTGTTTTTT
TRBV7-3	many	TRBD1	TRBJ2-3	CASSLQGANTQYF	TGTGCCAGCAGCCTCCAGGGGGCAAATACGCAGTATTTT
TRBV11-2	.	.	TRBJ2-2	CASRLTGTNSGELFF	TGTGCCAGCAGACTAACAGGGACTAACTCCGGGGAGCTGTTTTTT
TRBV6-4	.	.	TRBJ2-2	CASSDVAGASGELFF	TGTGCCAGCAGTGACGTGGCGGGGGCGAGCGGGGAGCTGTTTTTT
TRBV20-1	many	TRBD1	TRBJ2-1	CSARDRRTGTNEQFF	TGCAGTGCTAGAGATCGAAGGACAGGGACCAATGAGCAGTTCTTC
TRBV11-2	many	.	TRBJ2-1	CASSLMGRGVLFF	TGTGCCAGCAGCTTAATGGGCAGGGGAGTTCTGTTCTTC
TRBV20-1	many	.	TRBJ1-4	CSGKGGLGEKLFF	TGCAGTGGTAAAGGCGGGCTAGGGGAAAAACTGTTTTTT
TRBV20-1	many	.	TRBJ1-2	CSARVISGNYGYTF	TGCAGTGCTAGAGTCATCTCAGGAAACTATGGCTACACCTTC
TRBV3-1	many	.	TRBJ2-1	CASSQEGQGPYNEQFF	TGTGCCAGCAGCCAAGAGGGCCAGGGGCCCTACAATGAGCAGTTCTTC
TRBV27	many	.	TRBJ1-5	CASSPESNRPQHF	TGTGCCAGCAGTCCGGAGTCCAATCGGCCCCAGCATTTT
TRBV6-2/TRBV6-3	many	TRBD2	TRBJ2-2	CASKRRGGTGELFF	TGTGCCAGCAAACGGCGGGGGGGCACCGGGGAGCTGTTTTTT
TRBV18	few	TRBD2	TRBJ2-3	CASSPEAGVAQYF	TGTGCCAGCTCACCGGAGGCGGGAGTCGCGCAGTATTTT